Following are 23 T cell receptor beta chains from one sample sequenced in a study of CD8+ T cells in alopecia areata. Sequencing used cDNA as its template, made by extracting RNA and reverse transcribing it. Here immunoSEQ multiplex PCR was the method, and the copy in TCRdb shows in-frame clones only, minus some. The table shows around 250,000 clones, with roughly two thirds occurring only once. This sample comprised CD4+ T cells sorted from blood, obtained at week 0. The receptors here all came from a human donor with alopecia areata.

V gene TRBV30 combines with J gene TRBJ2-1; 9 bases are a match to TRBD1. V dropped 2 bases and J dropped 7; count of bases not matched to a gene: 6. The CDR3 is made up of 14 amino acids. Per germline, CDR1 GTSNPN and CDR2 SVGIG (reference sequence). The CDR3 region has the DNA TGTGCCTGGAGTTTTATAGGACAGGGGAATGAGCAGTTCTTC. The encoded protein is CAWSFIGQGNEQFF.

The CDR3 DNA reads as TGTGCCAGCAGTTTCAGGGGTTGGGACAGCTTGGAGCAGTACTTC. The encoded protein is CASSFRGWDSLEQYF. The chain links TRBV27 to TRBJ2-7; TRBD1 aligns across 7 bases. The germline CDR1 and CDR2 sequences are MNHEY and SMNVEV (reference sequence). The J segment lost 7 bases and the V segment lost 3 bases, leaving 12 bases of the junction unmatched. CDR3 length: 15 amino acids.

On this clone itself: The sample carries other DNA sequences with the same CDR3. The V gene is TRBV29-1, the J gene TRBJ2-3; no clear D. Trimming removed 4 bases at V and 3 bases at J, with 8 bases between. The CDR3 has 12 amino acids. The germline gives CDR1 SQVTM, CDR2 ANQGSEA. CDR3 sequence (DNA): TGCAGCGTTGGTCCGGGTACAGATACGCAGTATTTT. Translating gives CSVGPGTDTQYF.

This clone has more than one count but fewer than ten. The genes are TRBV29-1 and TRBJ2-7, with D maybe TRBD1 (5 bases). The CDR3 length is 14 residues. V lost 2 bases, J lost 3 bases, and 14 bases lay in between. In germline, CDR1 is SQVTM, CDR2 ANQGSEA. The CDR3, as DNA: TGCAGCGTTGAAATGGGGCAGGGTGGCTACGAGCAGTACTTC. Translating gives CSVEMGQGGYEQYF.

V is TRBV7-9 and J is TRBJ2-7; 7 bases are a match to TRBD1. V lost 5 bases and J lost 2; bases outside the gene matches: 12. This CDR3 has 16 residues. Germline CDR1 is SEHNR and CDR2 is FQNEAQ (reference sequence). In DNA form, the CDR3 reads TGTGCCAGCAGCCCAAGCCGGACAGGAGCAGCCTACGAGCAGTACTTC. Encoded protein: CASSPSRTGAAYEQYF.

This clone was counted a few times. The chain combines TRBV7-3 with TRBJ1-6; a possible D gene is TRBD1 (5 bases). CDR1 is SGHTA, CDR2 FQGTGA, per germline. Trimming pared 3 bases from V and 6 bases from J, leaving 6 bases between. The CDR3 runs to 13 residues. CDR3 sequence reads: CASSLTANSPLHF. The CDR3 region has the DNA TGTGCCAGCAGCTTGACAGCTAATTCACCCCTCCACTTT. Full variable domain (remainder filled in from reference TRBV7-3 and TRBJ1-6): GAGVSQTPSNKVTEKGKYVELRCDPISGHTALYWYRQSLGQGPEFLIYFQGTGAADDSGLPNDRFFAVRPEGSVSTLKIQRTERGDSAVYLCASSLTANSPLHFGNGTRLTVT.

The V and J genes are TRBV7-8 and TRBJ1-1; 11 bases align to TRBD1. The germline V gene encodes CDR1 SGHVS and CDR2 FQNEAQ. CDR3 length: 15 amino acids. The trim removed 5 bases at V and 1 base at J, leaving 3 bases unmatched. CDR3 residues: CASSVGQGANTEAFF. The CDR3, as DNA: TGTGCCAGCAGCGTAGGACAGGGGGCGAACACTGAAGCTTTCTTT.

V is TRBV18 and J is TRBJ2-2; no reliable D call. Per germline, CDR1 KGHSH and CDR2 LQKENI. The CDR3 extends over 13 amino acids. Between the trimmed V and J ends, which lost 2 bases and 4 bases, there was a span of 5 bases. The CDR3 spells CASSPGTTGELFF. The CDR3, as DNA: TGTGCCAGCTCACCAGGAACCACCGGGGAGCTGTTTTTT.

The J gene is TRBJ2-3, the V gene TRBV9, with 9 bases that match TRBD2. The CDR3 runs 16 residues. Germline CDR1 reads SGDLS; CDR2 reads YYNGEE. The trim removed 0 bases at V and 0 bases at J, leaving 2 bases unmatched. The CDR3 bases are TGTGCCAGCAGCGTAGGACTAGCGGCCAGCACAGATACGCAGTATTTT. Protein sequence: CASSVGLAASTDTQYF.

Here the CDR3 DNA reads TGTGCCAGCAGTATCAGGGGGCGGGGTGAAAAACTGTTTTTT. Translated: CASSIRGRGEKLFF. V and J are TRBV27 and TRBJ1-4, with TRBD1 matching 8 bases. Germline CDR1 reads MNHEY; CDR2 reads SMNVEV (reference sequence). V lost 5 bases and J lost 7; bases outside the gene matches: 6. The CDR3 extends over 14 amino acids. Supplemented by reference TRBV27 and TRBJ1-4, the full variable domain reads EAQVTQNPRYLITVTGKKLTVTCSQNMNHEYMSWYRQDPGLGLRQIYYSMNVEVTDKGDVPEGYKVSRKEKRNFPLILESPSPNQTSLYFCASSIRGRGEKLFFGSGTQLSVL.

This sequence joins TRBV30 and TRBJ1-1; D gene unclear. The ends were cut back, 2 bases at V and 0 bases at J, with 16 bases in the middle. Germline V gene sequence: CDR1 GTSNPN, CDR2 SVGIG (reference sequence). This CDR3 spans 16 amino acids. The CDR3 DNA reads as TGTGCCTGGAGTAGTCGGGCAGACCTTATGAACACTGAAGCTTTCTTT. Its translation: CAWSSRADLMNTEAFF.

The chain joins TRBV29-1 to TRBJ2-5; TRBD1 agrees at 10 bases. V shed 3 bases and J 5 bases; nucleotides not matched to a gene: 9. Per the germline V gene, CDR1 is SQVTM and CDR2 is ANQGSEA. This CDR3 comprises 15 residues. CDR3 amino acids: CSVDSGQGLGETQYF. DNA of the CDR3: TGCAGCGTTGATTCGGGACAGGGGTTAGGGGAGACCCAGTACTTC.

This clone was seen more than once but under ten times. The V call is TRBV25-1, the J call TRBJ2-2; unclear D gene. V was clipped by 1 base and J by 4 bases, with 7 bases between them. Looked up from germline, CDR1 is MGHDK and CDR2 is SYGVNS. This CDR3 has 14 residues. The CDR3 region is CASSELGGTGELFF. CDR3 bases: TGTGCCAGCAGTGAATTAGGTGGCACCGGGGAGCTGTTTTTT.

This clone was detected a few times. The genes are TRBV19 and TRBJ1-2; 7 bases map to TRBD1. The CDR3 covers 13 residues. Looked up from germline, CDR1 is LNHDA and CDR2 is SQIVND (reference sequence). V was clipped by 7 bases and J by 8 bases; unmatched bases: 10. CDR3 region: CASTPRTGRGYTF. In DNA, the CDR3 is TGTGCCAGTACCCCCCGGACAGGAAGAGGCTACACCTTC.

This chain connects TRBV5-1 to TRBJ2-7, with D tentatively TRBD2 (6 bases). Germline values: CDR1 SGHRS, CDR2 YFSETQ. Trimming left V 2 bases short and J 2 bases short, with 11 bases between. The CDR3 sequence is 14 residues long. The CDR3 nucleotides read TGCGCCAGCAGCTTTATGACGGGAGCCTACGAGCAGTACTTC. Translated, it gives CASSFMTGAYEQYF. Full variable domain (outside the CDR3, taken from reference TRBV5-1 and TRBJ2-7): KAGVTQTPRYLIKTRGQQVTLSCSPISGHRSVSWYQQTPGQGLQFLFEYFSETQRNKGNFPGRFSGRQFSNSRSEMNVSTLELGDSALYLCASSFMTGAYEQYFGPGTRLTVT.

CDR3: CASSYPKGGANVLTF. The CDR3 DNA reads TGTGCCAGCAGTTACCCTAAAGGGGGGGCCAACGTCCTGACTTTC. This chain uses TRBV6-6 with TRBJ2-6; D is unresolved. Germline V CDR1 and CDR2: MNHNY, SVGAGI (reference sequence). There are 15 residues in the CDR3. The V end lost 2 bases, the J end lost 4 bases, and 9 bases lay between the germline ends.

The count of this clone is one. The CDR3 bases are TGTGCCAGCAGTACGGGGACAGGTCGGTTCGATGAGCAGTTCTTC. The encoded protein is CASSTGTGRFDEQFF. The chain is built from TRBV6-6 and TRBJ2-1, with TRBD1 identical over 8 bases. This CDR3 spans 15 amino acids. J lost 8 bases, V lost 5 bases, and 11 bases had no gene match. Germline V gene lookup returns CDR1 MNHNY and CDR2 SVGAGI (reference sequence).

The chain uses TRBV30 and TRBJ1-6; D gene uncertain. The CDR3 contains 13 residues. V gave up 2 bases and J gave up 7 bases, with 9 bases separating them. CDR1 is GTSNPN, CDR2 SVGIG, per germline (reference sequence). CDR3 DNA sequence: TGTGCCTGGAGTCTTCGGGAAAATTCACCCCTCCACTTT. Amino acids: CAWSLRENSPLHF.

The CDR3 protein is CATSRGGSFRVETQYF. The CDR3 coding sequence is TGTGCCACCAGCAGAGGCGGGTCTTTTAGGGTGGAGACCCAGTACTTC. The V gene is TRBV15, the J gene TRBJ2-5, with D possibly being TRBD2 (5 bases). There are 16 residues in the CDR3. Germline V gives CDR1 LNHNV, CDR2 YYDKDF (reference sequence). Deletions cut 1 base from V and 5 bases from J, with 17 bases between.

The chain has TRBV27 and TRBJ2-1, with D possibly TRBD2 on 6 matching bases. V dropped 2 bases and J dropped 9 bases, with 14 bases sitting between them. This CDR3 has 14 amino acids. Per germline, CDR1 MNHEY and CDR2 SMNVEV (reference sequence). The CDR3, as DNA: TGTGCCAGCAGTTTACAGCGGAGGGGCGGTGAGCAGTTCTTC. The encoded protein is CASSLQRRGGEQFF.

V and J are TRBV30 and TRBJ1-1; D is perhaps TRBD1 (5 bases). Trimming pared 2 bases from V and 4 bases from J, leaving 11 bases between. The CDR3 consists of 13 residues. Germline-derived CDR1 and CDR2 are GTSNPN and SVGIG (reference sequence). Written as DNA, the CDR3 is TGTGCCTGGAGTCACGGGGCGGCCACTGAAGCTTTCTTT. Protein: CAWSHGAATEAFF.

The rearrangement joins TRBV9 to TRBJ1-4, with D hard to call. Germline CDR1 SGDLS, CDR2 YYNGEE. Trimming stripped 0 bases from V and 1 base from J, with 4 bases between. This CDR3 is built from 14 residues. The CDR3 protein is CASSVAGTNEKLFF. The CDR3, as DNA: TGTGCCAGCAGCGTAGCAGGAACTAATGAAAAACTGTTTTTT.

This rearrangement joins TRBV30 to TRBJ1-1, with 8 bases aligning to TRBD1. The junction had 7 bases not matched to a gene; V was cut back by 2 bases and J by 5 bases. CDR3 length equals 14 residues. CDR1 GTSNPN and CDR2 SVGIG come from the germline V gene (reference sequence). The CDR3 loop reads CAWSKRTGRTEAFF. The DNA for the CDR3 is TGTGCCTGGAGTAAGCGGACAGGGAGGACTGAAGCTTTCTTT.